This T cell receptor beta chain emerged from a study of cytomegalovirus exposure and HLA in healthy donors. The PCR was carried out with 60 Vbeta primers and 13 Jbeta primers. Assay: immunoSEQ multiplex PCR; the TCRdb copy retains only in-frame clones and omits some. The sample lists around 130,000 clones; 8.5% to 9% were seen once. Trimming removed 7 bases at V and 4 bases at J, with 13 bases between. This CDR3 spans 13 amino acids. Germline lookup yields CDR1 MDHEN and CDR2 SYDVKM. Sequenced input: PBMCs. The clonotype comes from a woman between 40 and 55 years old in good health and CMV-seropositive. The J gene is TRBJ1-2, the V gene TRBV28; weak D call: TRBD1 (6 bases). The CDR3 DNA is TGTGCCAGCAACTATGACAGGAGCTATGGCTACACCTTC. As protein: CASNYDRSYGYTF.